The entry below describes one T cell receptor (beta chain). What it binds is unknown. The data derive from a study of cytomegalovirus exposure and HLA in healthy donors. Whole-study results and caveats: Later, an analysis found that TCR clusters from the first cohort tended to co-occur in the 95 to 150 validation repertoires. Cytomegalovirus-associated TCR beta chains were listed, numbering under 200. Both high specificity and high sensitivity reportedly marked the classifier's diagnosis of cytomegalovirus status.

This CDR3 region has 13 residues. The germline CDR1 and CDR2 sequences are MNHNS and SASEGT. Trimming took off 6 bases at V and 5 bases at J, with 13 bases between the two ends. Separate from the roughly 720-subject first cohort, the 120-subject validation cohort was the one that the donors belonged to. TCRdb's table, derived via immunoSEQ multiplex PCR, lists solely in-frame clones and lacks some. The sample consists of roughly 130,000 clones, about 88% of them appearing once. Sample: PBMCs. The source is a man aged 25-45 years in good health and CMV-seronegative. This rearrangement joins TRBV6-1 to TRBJ1-1; D remains unclear. The CDR3 spells CASRWAPGTEAFF. The CDR3 DNA sequence: TGTGCCAGCAGGTGGGCCCCGGGGACTGAAGCTTTCTTT.